The clone carrying this T cell receptor beta chain has a single count. TCRdb keeps only in-frame clones here, not all; method: immunoSEQ multiplex PCR. The repertoire holds roughly 220,000 clones, with about 78% as singletons. This entry is derived from a study of blood T cell repertoires in COVID-19. Germline V gene data show CDR1 as LNHDA and CDR2 as SQIVND (reference sequence). The CDR3 has 16 amino acids. The V end was cut by 4 bases, the J end by 2 bases, with 15 bases between. V usage is TRBV19 and J usage is TRBJ1-5; the D gene is possibly TRBD1 (6 bases). Input material: peripheral blood. The source of this sequence is a woman between 65 and 79 years old with acute or convalescent COVID-19. The CDR3 reads CASSKGDLGGNQPQHF. For the CDR3, the DNA is TGTGCCAGTAGTAAGGGGGACCTAGGGGGCAATCAGCCCCAGCATTTT.